This T cell receptor beta chain is drawn from a study of T cell responses to AZD1222 COVID-19 vaccine. Using immunoSEQ multiplex PCR, the repertoire was profiled, and TCRdb retains in-frame clones only, with some absent. The repertoire holds about 140,000 clones, more than 85% seen once, with about 3% in the top ten. CDR1 MNHEY and CDR2 SVGAGI come from the germline V gene. Losses at the gene ends were 4 bases for V and 4 bases for J; bases not matched to a gene: 9. This CDR3 has 16 amino acids. This receptor was identified in an adult in good health. The chain recombines TRBV6-5 with TRBJ1-2, with 10 bases identical to TRBD1. The specimen was peripheral blood, collected on day 0 of AZD1222 vaccination. CDR3 loop: CASSFGTGVPSYGYTF. The DNA for the CDR3 is TGTGCCAGCAGTTTCGGGACAGGGGTCCCCTCCTATGGCTACACCTTC.